The 23 T cell receptor beta chains below were found in one sample sequenced in a study of T cell responses to AZD1222 COVID-19 vaccine. Some clones are missing from TCRdb's copy, which holds only in-frame ones; the method was immunoSEQ multiplex PCR. The table lists roughly 120,000 clones, roughly 90% of them singletons, with approximately 7.9% in the top ten. The sample consisted of peripheral blood, taken 28 days after the second AZD1222 dose. The receptor set was obtained from an adult who received the AZD1222 COVID-19 vaccine.

This clone was observed a handful of times. V is TRBV9 and J is TRBJ2-1, with D hard to call. CDR3 length: 14 residues. V gave up 5 bases and J gave up 4 bases, with 13 bases separating them. The V gene's germline CDR1 is SGDLS and CDR2 YYNGEE. DNA of the CDR3: TGTGCCAGCAGTCCCCAACGACTGTACAATGAGCAGTTCTTC. It yields the protein CASSPQRLYNEQFF.

This chain connects TRBV28 to TRBJ2-5, with D possibly TRBD1 on 5 matching bases. Per germline, CDR1 MDHEN and CDR2 SYDVKM. CDR3 size: 12 residues. V dropped 3 bases and J dropped 9 bases, with 11 bases sitting between them. The CDR3 sequence: CASSFYVGAQYF. CDR3 DNA sequence: TGTGCCAGCAGTTTTTACGTAGGGGCCCAGTACTTC.

The chain links TRBV28 to TRBJ1-1; 7 bases align to TRBD1. This CDR3 has 18 amino acids. Trimming at V came to 2 bases and at J to 0 bases, leaving 12 bases not matched to a gene. CDR1 and CDR2 (germline): MDHEN, SYDVKM. DNA of the CDR3: TGTGCCAGCAGTTTAGGGTTAGGGACAGCAAAACTGAACACTGAAGCTTTCTTT. Translation gives CASSLGLGTAKLNTEAFF.

The rearrangement uses TRBV5-1 and TRBJ2-7, with a weak D call TRBD2 (6 bases). Trimming removed 2 bases at V and 6 bases at J, with 6 bases between. Per germline, CDR1 SGHRS and CDR2 YFSETQ. There are 11 residues in the CDR3. CDR3 protein: CASSFGGEQYF. In nucleotides, the CDR3 is TGCGCCAGCAGCTTCGGGGGCGAGCAGTACTTC.

The chain uses TRBV27 and TRBJ2-7; unclear D gene. The V end was cut by 3 bases, the J end by 2 bases, with 11 bases between. This CDR3 spans 14 amino acids. Germline V gene lookup returns CDR1 MNHEY and CDR2 SMNVEV (reference sequence). The CDR3, as DNA: TGTGCCAGCAGTTTGCGGCTGGGTCCCTACGAGCAGTACTTC. This sequence encodes CASSLRLGPYEQYF.

The J gene is TRBJ2-6, the V gene TRBV24-1; D may be TRBD1 (6 bases). Germline V lookup: CDR1 KGHDR, CDR2 SFDVKD. With 3 bases removed from V and 4 bases from J, the gap between germline ends came to 21 bases. This CDR3 contains 19 residues. As DNA, the CDR3 is TGTGCCACCAGTGATCCCGGGACACCCGGGGCTGGCGGGGCCAACGTCCTGACTTTC. Its translation: CATSDPGTPGAGGANVLTF.

In DNA, the CDR3 is TGTGCCAGCTCACCTCGACAGGGGGACCACGAGCAGTACTTC. This codes for CASSPRQGDHEQYF. The chain recombines TRBV18 with TRBJ2-7, with TRBD1 identical over 9 bases. The CDR3 covers 14 residues. Germline loops: CDR1 KGHSH, CDR2 LQKENI. The junction had 5 bases not matched to a gene; V was cut back by 3 bases and J by 5 bases.

V usage is TRBV7-6 and J usage is TRBJ2-1; 14 positions agree with TRBD2. V gave up 5 bases and J gave up 9 bases; unmatched junction bases: 6. Germline loops: CDR1 SGHVS, CDR2 FNYEAQ. The CDR3 is 15 residues long. In DNA form, the CDR3 reads TGTGCCAGCAGCCAGGGACTAGCGGGAGTTGTTGAGCAGTTCTTC. Translating it yields CASSQGLAGVVEQFF.

This CDR3 is CASSQAGGEWGTQYF. DNA of the CDR3: TGTGCCAGCAGCCAAGCGGGGGGAGAATGGGGTACGCAGTATTTT. V is TRBV3-1 (or the pseudogene TRBV3-2) and J is TRBJ2-3; TRBD2 aligns across 7 bases. CDR3 length equals 15 residues. Trimming removed 1 base from V and 8 bases from J; junction bases left unmatched: 9. Germline CDR1 and CDR2: LGHDT and YNNKEL (reference sequence).

This chain links TRBV4-2 with TRBJ2-2; D gene ambiguous. V was shortened by 0 bases and J by 7 bases, with 9 bases between the two germline ends. The CDR3 has 14 residues. Germline V CDR1 and CDR2: LGHNA, YNFKEQ. CDR3 loop: CASSQESLSGELFF. CDR3 nucleotides: TGTGCCAGCAGCCAAGAGTCGTTAAGCGGGGAGCTGTTTTTT.

This rearrangement joins TRBV19 to TRBJ1-5; 9 bases line up with TRBD1. This CDR3 has 17 amino acids. J was trimmed by 4 bases and V by 3 bases; bases with no gene match: 10. Germline-derived CDR1 and CDR2 are LNHDA and SQIVND (reference sequence). The CDR3 nucleotides read TGTGCCAGTAGTATCCCACAGGGGGCGCTGGGAAATCAGCCCCAGCATTTT. Its translation is CASSIPQGALGNQPQHF. Supplemented by reference TRBV19 and TRBJ1-5, the full variable domain reads DGGITQSPKYLFRKEGQNVTLSCEQNLNHDAMYWYRQDPGQGLRLIYYSQIVNDFQKGDIAEGYSVSREKKESFPLTVTSAQKNPTAFYLCASSIPQGALGNQPQHFGDGTRLSIL.

This clone has a handful of counts. The chain employs TRBV19 and TRBJ2-5; D uncertain. V was clipped by 3 bases and J by 2 bases, with 7 bases between them. CDR1 is LNHDA and CDR2 is SQIVND in the germline V gene (reference sequence). The CDR3 is 13 residues long. Written as DNA, the CDR3 is TGTGCCAGTAGTATCAGGCAGCAAGAGACCCAGTACTTC. It codes for CASSIRQQETQYF.

CDR3 amino acids: CASSLLGTGDAGELFF. CDR3 in DNA: TGTGCCAGCAGCTTACTCGGGACAGGGGACGCCGGGGAGCTGTTTTTT. The chain links TRBV7-2 to TRBJ2-2; TRBD1 aligns across 10 bases. This CDR3 region has 16 residues. Per germline, CDR1 SGHTA and CDR2 FQGNSA. V was clipped by 2 bases and J by 6 bases; unmatched bases: 6. Complete variable domain (other parts from reference TRBV7-2 and TRBJ2-2): GAGVSQSPSNKVTEKGKDVELRCDPISGHTALYWYRQSLGQGLEFLIYFQGNSAPDKSGLPSDRFSAERTGGSVSTLTIQRTQQEDSAVYLCASSLLGTGDAGELFFGEGSRLTVL.

J is TRBJ1-3 and V is TRBV3-1 (or the pseudogene TRBV3-2); 12 positions agree with TRBD1. Germline CDR1 reads LGHDT; CDR2 reads YNNKEL (reference sequence). The CDR3 is 17 residues long. J gave up 4 bases and V 2 bases, and 6 bases lay outside the gene matches. The CDR3 sequence is CASSQYDGTGGGNTIYF. The CDR3 nucleotides are TGTGCCAGCAGCCAATACGACGGGACAGGGGGCGGAAACACCATATATTTT.

For the CDR3, the DNA is TGTGCCAGCAGTTTATACAGCTACGAGCAGTACTTC. Translation: CASSLYSYEQYF. V gene TRBV12-3 or TRBV12-4 combines with J gene TRBJ2-7; D gene uncertain. This CDR3 contains 12 residues. V lost 2 bases, J lost 3 bases, and 5 bases lay in between.

This chain joins TRBV2 and TRBJ2-5; possibly TRBD2 for D (5 bases). V was cut by 5 bases and J by 3 bases, with 19 bases left in between. The CDR3 totals 16 residues. In germline, CDR1 is SNHLY, CDR2 FYNNEI. The CDR3 DNA sequence: TGTGCCAGCAGTTACACCGGGTTCGGGGATGAAGAGACCCAGTACTTC. Translated, it gives CASSYTGFGDEETQYF.

The V call is TRBV7-2, the J call TRBJ2-1; TRBD1 matches at 9 bases. CDR1 is SGHTA and CDR2 is FQGNSA in the germline V gene. The CDR3 contains 15 residues. Trimming took 4 bases from V and 4 from J; bases not matched to a gene: 5. CDR3 loop: CASSSRDRDYNEQFF. CDR3 DNA: TGTGCCAGCAGCTCCCGGGACAGGGATTACAATGAGCAGTTCTTC. The full variable domain, in which reference TRBV7-2 and TRBJ2-1 provide the parts outside the CDR3, is GAGVSQSPSNKVTEKGKDVELRCDPISGHTALYWYRQSLGQGLEFLIYFQGNSAPDKSGLPSDRFSAERTGGSVSTLTIQRTQQEDSAVYLCASSSRDRDYNEQFFGPGTRLTVL.

The CDR3 spells CASRPRGTNYGYTF. In DNA form, the CDR3 reads TGTGCCAGCCGACCAAGGGGGACTAACTATGGCTACACCTTC. This chain joins TRBV6-6 and TRBJ1-2; maybe TRBD1 (6 bases). The CDR3 has 14 residues. CDR1 and CDR2 from the germline V gene are MNHNY and SVGAGI (reference sequence). V lost 8 bases, J lost 0 bases, and 13 bases lay in between.

The V and J genes are TRBV21-1 and TRBJ1-4; the table calls TRBD1, which could not be checked here. TRBV21-1 is a pseudogene segment. This CDR3 comprises 17 residues. CDR3 region: CASDSMNQGAGNEKLFF. Written as DNA, the CDR3 is TGTGCCAGCGACTCAATGAACCAGGGGGCGGGGAATGAAAAACTGTTTTTT.

The chain recombines TRBV27 with TRBJ2-7; TRBD2 might be the D (6 bases). V lost 4 bases, J lost 4 bases, and 14 bases lay in between. This CDR3 region has 14 residues. The V gene's germline CDR1 is MNHEY and CDR2 SMNVEV (reference sequence). CDR3 region: CASSSLGLPYEQYF. CDR3 nucleotides: TGTGCCAGCAGTTCCCTAGGACTACCATACGAGCAGTACTTC.

The V call is TRBV3-1 (or the pseudogene TRBV3-2), the J call TRBJ1-1; the D gene is possibly TRBD1 (6 bases). Germline V gives CDR1 LGHDT, CDR2 YNNKEL (reference sequence). CDR3 length: 15 residues. Trimming removed 3 bases from V and 0 bases from J, with 11 bases in between. The CDR3 reads CASSQYGGVNTEAFF. The CDR3 nucleotides are TGTGCCAGCAGCCAGTACGGGGGCGTGAACACTGAAGCTTTCTTT.

The V and J genes are TRBV5-1 and TRBJ2-5; D gene unclear. V lost 5 bases, J lost 4 bases, and 6 bases lay in between. This CDR3 contains 11 residues. Germline assignment: CDR1 SGHRS and CDR2 YFSETQ. The CDR3 DNA follows: TGCGCCAGCAGGGAAGCAGAGACCCAGTACTTC. This gives the protein CASREAETQYF.

The genes are TRBV6-4 and TRBJ1-1; D is possibly TRBD1 (6 bases). Trimming stripped 3 bases from V and 8 bases from J, with 13 bases between. Germline V CDR1 and CDR2: MRHNA, SNTAGT. CDR3 length: 13 residues. The CDR3 coding sequence is TGTGCCAGCAGTGAGAGTGGCAGGGGCGAAGCTTTCTTT. Amino acid sequence: CASSESGRGEAFF.